This T cell receptor (beta chain) was observed in a study of beta chain features in type 1 diabetes. Expressed TCRB transcripts were sequenced after all isolated RNA was converted to cDNA. Method: immunoSEQ multiplex PCR; TCRdb's copy keeps in-frame clones and lacks some. In the table there are about 170,000 clones, roughly 8% of which are singletons. General observations from the study: Naive, central memory and Treg TCRB repertoires appeared more alike in patients than in healthy donors. Moderate but significant shortening of TCRB CDR3s was recorded in all four CD4+ subsets from Type 1 diabetes patients. VDJ junctions sequenced from type 1 diabetes patients showed fewer insertions and more deletions.

With respect to this clone: What it binds is unknown.

The germline CDR1 and CDR2 sequences are MDHEN and SYDVKM. This CDR3 is built from 17 residues. After removal of 6 bases from V and 2 bases from J, the junction contained 13 bases not matched to a gene. All of the sorted populations showed purity greater than 95%. Sequenced sample: central memory CD4+ T cells from blood. The source of this sequence is a woman aged 40 to 50 with type 1 diabetes. This sequence joins TRBV28 and TRBJ2-5; 9 bases are shared with TRBD1. CDR3 region: CASRTGGIFLGQETQYF. CDR3 in DNA: TGTGCCAGCAGGACAGGGGGAATATTTTTGGGACAAGAGACCCAGTACTTC.